This T cell receptor beta chain was captured by sequencing in a study of T cell changes during pregnancy in multiple sclerosis. Clones were read by immunoSEQ multiplex PCR, and TCRdb kept only the in-frame ones, dropping some. The sample has about 75,000 clones; 85% to 95% are singletons. The table lists this clone with a count of one. Germline lookup yields CDR1 SGHVS and CDR2 FQNEAQ. This CDR3 has 14 residues. V lost 6 bases to trimming and J lost 2 bases, with 13 bases between them. The source of this sequence is a female donor with multiple sclerosis, enrolled in a pregnancy study. The sample in question was CD4+ T cells from peripheral blood mononuclear cells, obtained after pregnancy. The gene calls are TRBV7-8 and TRBJ1-1; D call uncertain. The CDR3 loop is CASSTALFNTEAFF. CDR3 coding DNA: TGTGCCAGCAGTACAGCCCTCTTTAACACTGAAGCTTTCTTT.